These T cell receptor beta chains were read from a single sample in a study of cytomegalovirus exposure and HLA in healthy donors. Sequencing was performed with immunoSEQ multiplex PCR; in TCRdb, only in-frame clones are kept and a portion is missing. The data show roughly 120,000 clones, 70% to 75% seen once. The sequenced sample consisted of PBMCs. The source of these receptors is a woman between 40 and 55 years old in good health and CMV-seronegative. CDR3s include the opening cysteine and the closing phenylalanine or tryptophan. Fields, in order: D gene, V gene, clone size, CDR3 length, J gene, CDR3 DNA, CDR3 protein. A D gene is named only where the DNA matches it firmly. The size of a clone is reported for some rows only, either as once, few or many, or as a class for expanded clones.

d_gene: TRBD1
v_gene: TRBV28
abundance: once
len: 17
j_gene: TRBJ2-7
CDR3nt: TGTGCCAGCAGTTCCGCCCACGCGGACAGGGAAGGCTACGAGCAGTACTTC
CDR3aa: CASSSAHADREGYEQYF

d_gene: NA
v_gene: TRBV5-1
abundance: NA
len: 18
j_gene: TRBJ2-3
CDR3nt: TGCGCCAGCAGCTTGGCGATGGACACCTCTCAACTCACAGATACGCAGTATTTT
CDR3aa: CASSLAMDTSQLTDTQYF

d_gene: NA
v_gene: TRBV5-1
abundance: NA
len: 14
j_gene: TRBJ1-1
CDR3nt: TGCGCCAGCAGCGCGACAGGTACTTACACTGAAGCTTTCTTT
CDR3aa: CASSATGTYTEAFF

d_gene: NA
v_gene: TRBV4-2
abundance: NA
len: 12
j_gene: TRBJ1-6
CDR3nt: TGTGCCAGCAGCCAAGGGCCCTCACCCCTCCACTTT
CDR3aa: CASSQGPSPLHF

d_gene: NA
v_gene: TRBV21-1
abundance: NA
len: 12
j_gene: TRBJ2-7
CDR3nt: TGTGCCACCGACAGGCGCTCCTACGAGCAGTACTTC
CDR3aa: CATDRRSYEQYF

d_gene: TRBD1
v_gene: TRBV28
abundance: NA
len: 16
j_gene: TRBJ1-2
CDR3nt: TGTGCCAGCAGTTTACCCGGGACAGGGGGCGACTATGGCTACACCTTC
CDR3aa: CASSLPGTGGDYGYTF

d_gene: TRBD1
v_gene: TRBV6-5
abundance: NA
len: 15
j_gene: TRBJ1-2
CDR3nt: TGTGCCAGCAGTCAACGACAGGGGCCGACCTATGGCTACACCTTC
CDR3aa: CASSQRQGPTYGYTF

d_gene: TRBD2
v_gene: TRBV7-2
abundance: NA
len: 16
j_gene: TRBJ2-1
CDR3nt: TGTGCCAGCAGCCCACCTTTAGCGGGAGGAGGGAATGAGCAGTTCTTC
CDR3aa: CASSPPLAGGGNEQFF

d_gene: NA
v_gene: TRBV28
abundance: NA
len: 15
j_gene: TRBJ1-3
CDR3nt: TGTGCCAGCAGGCAACCAGGGATCTCTGGAAACACCATATATTTT
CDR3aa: CASRQPGISGNTIYF

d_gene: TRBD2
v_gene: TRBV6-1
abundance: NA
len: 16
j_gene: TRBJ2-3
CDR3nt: TGTGCCAGCAGTGAAGGTGCTAGCGGGAGCACAGATACGCAGTATTTT
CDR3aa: CASSEGASGSTDTQYF

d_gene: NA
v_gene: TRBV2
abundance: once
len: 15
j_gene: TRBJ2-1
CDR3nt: TGTGCCAGCAGGGTCGGGAGCCCGGTCTACAATGAGCAGTTCTTC
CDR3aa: CASRVGSPVYNEQFF

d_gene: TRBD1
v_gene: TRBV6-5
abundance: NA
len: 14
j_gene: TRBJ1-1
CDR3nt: TGTGCCAGCAGGGAACAGGGGGCTCACACTGAAGCTTTCTTT
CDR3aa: CASREQGAHTEAFF

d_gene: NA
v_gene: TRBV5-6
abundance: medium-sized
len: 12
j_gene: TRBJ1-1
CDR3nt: TGTGCCAGCAGCTTGGCGTCTACTGAAGCTTTCTTT
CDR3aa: CASSLASTEAFF

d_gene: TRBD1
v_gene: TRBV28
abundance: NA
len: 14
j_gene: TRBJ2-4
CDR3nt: TGTGCCAGCAGTCCACCCACGGACAGGGGGGAGAAGTACTTC
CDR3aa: CASSPPTDRGEKYF

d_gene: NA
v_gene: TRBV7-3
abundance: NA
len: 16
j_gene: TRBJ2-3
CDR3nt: TGTGCCAGCAGCTTAACCCCAATGGGAGGAACAGATACGCAGTATTTT
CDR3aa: CASSLTPMGGTDTQYF